This T cell receptor (beta chain) was sequenced for a study of cytomegalovirus exposure and HLA in healthy donors. Study findings and constraints: Whilst most TCR sequences proved rare, a subset of public TCRs occurred across many donors.

With 60 Vbeta and 13 Jbeta primers, the PCR was carried out. Clones were read by immunoSEQ multiplex PCR, and TCRdb kept only the in-frame ones, dropping some. The sample holds 140,000 to 150,000 clones, 65% to 85% seen once. The CDR3 covers 12 residues. Germline values: CDR1 MDHEN, CDR2 SYDVKM. Trimming took 6 bases from V and 4 from J, leaving 10 bases between them. Remarks on this clone: Its matching antigen is unknown.

The V and J genes are TRBV28 and TRBJ2-7, with D uncertain. Material for sequencing was PBMCs. This receptor was obtained from a woman between 40 and 50 years old in good health and CMV-seropositive. The CDR3 protein is CASSPVQYEQYF. Here the CDR3 DNA reads TGTGCCAGCAGCCCGGTTCAATACGAGCAGTACTTC.